The 24 T cell receptor beta chains listed next were all sequenced from one sample in a study of breast tumors, draining lymph nodes, adjacent tissues. TCRdb processed the multiplex PCR reads anew with MiXCR; each CDR3 protein has one entry. The sample contains approximately 45,000 distinct CDR3 sequences, about 21% of which appear only once. The sequenced material came from breast tumor tissue. The receptors were sampled from a female donor with breast cancer. Some clones in this sample may be carry-over from other donors' samples.

This clonotype was recorded at least ten times. The V call is TRBV27, the J call TRBJ1-4, with D hard to call. Trimming took 3 bases from V and 4 from J, leaving 12 bases between them. Germline V gives CDR1 MNHEY, CDR2 SMNVEV (reference sequence). The CDR3 totals 15 residues. The CDR3: CASSLLPVGNEKLFF. The CDR3 DNA reads as TGTGCCAGCAGTTTGTTGCCTGTGGGTAATGAAAAACTGTTTTTT.

This clonotype was observed at least ten times. This chain uses TRBV12-3 or TRBV12-4 with TRBJ2-3; TRBD2 agrees at 13 bases. CDR3 size: 16 residues. V was clipped by 3 bases and J by 3 bases; unmatched bases: 3. CDR3 in DNA: TGTGCCAGCAGTTTGACTAGCGGGAGGTGGACAGATACGCAGTATTTT. Protein: CASSLTSGRWTDTQYF.

This clonotype was recorded at least ten times. J is TRBJ2-1 and V is TRBV9; TRBD1 agrees at 8 bases. CDR3 size: 17 residues. Germline V gene lookup returns CDR1 SGDLS and CDR2 YYNGEE. V lost 2 bases and J lost 9; bases outside the gene matches: 16. The CDR3 loop reads CASSVAKGQGLVGEQFF. For the CDR3, the DNA is TGTGCCAGCAGCGTGGCAAAAGGACAGGGCTTAGTAGGTGAGCAGTTCTTC.

This clonotype was seen many times. The chain carries TRBV18 and TRBJ2-5, with D hard to call. CDR1 and CDR2 (germline): KGHSH, LQKENI. The CDR3 extends over 14 amino acids. The V end lost 0 bases, the J end lost 5 bases, and 10 bases lay between the germline ends. The CDR3 region is CASSPPSSRETQYF. The CDR3 nucleotides read TGTGCCAGCTCACCACCGAGTAGCCGGGAGACCCAGTACTTC.

This rearrangement joins TRBV20-1 to TRBJ2-7; 7 nucleotides match TRBD1. V lost 1 base, J lost 3 bases, and 12 bases stayed unmatched. The CDR3 is made up of 16 amino acids. Germline V lookup: CDR1 DFQATT, CDR2 SNEGSKA (reference sequence). Written as DNA, the CDR3 is TGCAGTGCTAGAGGTGTGACAGGGTACCAACTCTACGAGCAGTACTTC. Amino acids: CSARGVTGYQLYEQYF.

There are many counts of this clonotype. CDR3 DNA: TGTGCCAGCAGCCAAGGGTCTAGCGGGGCCTACGAGCAGTACTTC. It specifies CASSQGSSGAYEQYF. This sequence joins TRBV3-1 and TRBJ2-7, with TRBD2 matching 9 bases. Germline V gene sequence: CDR1 LGHDT, CDR2 YNNKEL (reference sequence). The CDR3 length is 15 residues. Trimming at V came to 1 base and at J to 2 bases, leaving 3 bases not matched to a gene.

This clonotype has ten or more counts. This chain uses TRBV20-1 with TRBJ2-7; TRBD1 matches 8 bases. Germline V lookup: CDR1 DFQATT, CDR2 SNEGSKA (reference sequence). The CDR3 has 15 residues. Trimming took 3 bases from V and 1 from J; bases not matched to a gene: 8. The CDR3 is CSASGITGGSYEQYF. The CDR3 bases are TGCAGTGCTAGCGGGATCACAGGGGGTTCCTACGAGCAGTACTTC.

This chain links TRBV7-8 with TRBJ1-2, with 8 positions matching TRBD1. The length of the CDR3 is 16 residues. Germline values: CDR1 SGHVS, CDR2 FQNEAQ. Germline trimming cut 1 base from V and 4 bases from J; bases unmatched to any gene: 8. CDR3 sequence (DNA): TGTGCCAGCAGCTTAGGCCTTGGACAGGGCAGCTATGGCTACACCTTC. Translated, it gives CASSLGLGQGSYGYTF.

This clonotype was detected ten times or more. The chain has TRBV5-1 and TRBJ2-7, with TRBD2 matching over 10 bases. This CDR3 region has 15 residues. Losses at the gene ends were 5 bases for V and 3 bases for J; bases not matched to a gene: 8. Germline CDR1 SGHRS, CDR2 YFSETQ. The CDR3 is CASSIAGGPFYEQYF. CDR3 bases: TGCGCCAGCAGTATAGCGGGGGGACCATTCTACGAGCAGTACTTC.

This clonotype has at least ten counts. The CDR3 here is CASSLARQTNEKLFF. CDR3 DNA sequence: TGCGCCAGCAGCTTGGCTCGACAGACTAATGAAAAACTGTTTTTT. The chain joins TRBV5-1 to TRBJ1-4; D might be TRBD1 (5 bases). V was shortened by 0 bases and J by 2 bases, with 8 bases between the two germline ends. The CDR3 runs to 15 residues. Germline V lookup: CDR1 SGHRS, CDR2 YFSETQ.

This clonotype was seen at least ten times. The chain carries TRBV29-1 and TRBJ2-1; the D gene is possibly TRBD1 (5 bases). CDR1 and CDR2 (germline): SQVTM, ANQGSEA. The CDR3 has 11 amino acids. V lost 8 bases and J 6 bases, leaving 11 bases between the germline ends. CDR3 residues: CSLSQGNEQFF. In DNA form, the CDR3 reads TGCAGCTTAAGCCAGGGCAATGAGCAGTTCTTC.

This clonotype appeared many times. The V and J genes are TRBV27 and TRBJ2-7; TRBD2 agrees at 8 bases. CDR1 and CDR2 (germline): MNHEY, SMNVEV (reference sequence). This CDR3 contains 15 residues. V shed 5 bases and J 2 bases; nucleotides not matched to a gene: 8. CDR3 residues: CASSPQRGKAYEQYF. The CDR3 region has the DNA TGTGCCAGCAGTCCGCAGCGGGGGAAGGCCTACGAGCAGTACTTC.

The gene calls are TRBV5-4 and TRBJ2-1; TRBD2 matches 11 bases. This CDR3 region has 18 residues. V shed 4 bases, J shed 7 bases, and the junction held 16 bases outside the gene matches. Per the germline V gene, CDR1 is SGHNT and CDR2 is YYREEE (reference sequence). CDR3 residues: CASSAGTGMIAGGNEQFF. The DNA for the CDR3 is TGTGCCAGCAGCGCCGGGACAGGGATGATAGCGGGAGGGAATGAGCAGTTCTTC.

This clonotype was found many times. This CDR3 reads CASSRDRTYRELFF. The CDR3 DNA follows: TGTGCCAGCAGCAGGGACCGAACCTACCGGGAACTGTTTTTT. This chain uses TRBV7-9 with TRBJ1-4; a possible D gene is TRBD1 (5 bases). CDR1 is SEHNR, CDR2 FQNEAQ, per germline (reference sequence). The CDR3 totals 14 residues. The V and J ends lost 5 bases and 12 bases respectively, with 19 bases between them.

The chain employs TRBV27 and TRBJ2-3; TRBD2 agrees at 10 bases. Germline V gene lookup returns CDR1 MNHEY and CDR2 SMNVEV (reference sequence). The junction had 4 bases not matched to a gene; V was cut back by 3 bases and J by 4 bases. This CDR3 spans 15 amino acids. The CDR3 DNA follows: TGTGCCAGCAGTTTGCTAGCGGGAGCGGCAGATACGCAGTATTTT. Translated, it gives CASSLLAGAADTQYF.

This clonotype was counted many times. The chain couples TRBV15 to TRBJ2-5; D ambiguous. From germline, CDR1 is LNHNV and CDR2 YYDKDF (reference sequence). V lost 0 bases and J 1 base, leaving 9 bases between the germline ends. This CDR3 region has 15 residues. CDR3 bases: TGTGCCACCAGCAGAGATCTTGGAATCCAAGAGACCCAGTACTTC. It yields the protein CATSRDLGIQETQYF.

In this sample, this clonotype is medium-sized. The chain links TRBV7-8 to TRBJ1-6, with D possibly matching TRBD1 (5 bases). With 2 bases removed from V and 10 bases from J, the gap between germline ends came to 12 bases. Germline V CDR1 and CDR2: SGHVS, FQNEAQ. The CDR3 spans 14 residues. Written as DNA, the CDR3 is TGTGCCAGCAGCTTATCTGGGGCGCAATCACCCCTCCACTTT. Translating it yields CASSLSGAQSPLHF.

Many counts were recorded for this clonotype. The chain couples TRBV19 to TRBJ1-2; 8 positions match TRBD1. The V gene end was trimmed by 6 bases and the J gene end by 5 bases; junction bases not matched to a gene: 5. The germline gives CDR1 LNHDA, CDR2 SQIVND (reference sequence). The CDR3 has 13 amino acids. The CDR3 here is CASRDRGRYGYTF. Here the CDR3 DNA reads TGTGCCAGTAGAGACAGGGGAAGGTATGGCTACACCTTC.

Worth noting for this clonotype: A much bigger clone sits one base away, suggesting this may be a read error. The CDR3 end shows no conserved phenylalanine or tryptophan, and so a read error is likely. V gene TRBV6-1 combines with J gene TRBJ1-2, with D maybe TRBD1 (5 bases). Germline assignment: CDR1 MNHNS and CDR2 SASEGT. The CDR3 has 15 residues. V lost 6 bases to trimming and J lost 5 bases, with 19 bases between them. The CDR3 DNA follows: TGTGCCAGCAGAGCCGGGACCGCCTTTCTGTATGGCTACACCTCC. Protein sequence: CASRAGTAFLYGYTS.

Details on this clonotype: This may stem from a read error, because a much larger clone lies one nucleotide away. CDR3 protein: CASSRIGGTSGNTIYF. The CDR3 nucleotides are TGCGCCAGCAGCCGAATTGGGGGGACCTCTGGAAACACCATATATTTT. The rearrangement uses TRBV4-1 and TRBJ1-3; the D gene is possibly TRBD1 (5 bases). Germline CDR1 is MGHRA and CDR2 is YSYEKL. CDR3 length: 16 amino acids. Trimming removed 4 bases from V and 0 bases from J, with 13 bases in between.

The V and J genes are TRBV6-6 and TRBJ2-3, with TRBD2 matching over 9 bases. The CDR3 covers 15 residues. The germline gives CDR1 MNHNY, CDR2 SVGAGI (reference sequence). V lost 6 bases, J lost 1 base, and 5 bases stayed unmatched. Here the CDR3 DNA reads TGTGCCAGCAGGTCCGAGCGGGAGGGCACAGATACGCAGTATTTT. It codes for CASRSEREGTDTQYF.

Judged by abundance, this clonotype is medium-sized (0.01 to 0.1%). The CDR3 nucleotides read TGCAGCGTTTCTAGCGGGAGTCACACCGGGGAGCTGTTTTTT. It is translated as CSVSSGSHTGELFF. The chain is built from TRBV29-1 and TRBJ2-2; 10 nucleotides match TRBD2. Germline V gives CDR1 SQVTM, CDR2 ANQGSEA. Losses at the gene ends were 5 bases for V and 3 bases for J; bases not matched to a gene: 3. The CDR3 is 14 amino acids.

This clonotype came up many times. The chain uses TRBV11-2 and TRBJ2-7; 9 nucleotides match TRBD1. This CDR3 comprises 14 residues. The germline V gene has CDR1 SGHAT and CDR2 FQNNGV. The V segment lost 5 bases and the J segment 3 bases; nucleotides outside the gene matches: 5. CDR3 residues: CASSETGGVYEQYF. In nucleotides, the CDR3 is TGTGCCAGCAGCGAGACAGGGGGTGTCTACGAGCAGTACTTC.

J is TRBJ2-3 and V is TRBV27, with 8 bases fitting TRBD1. The trim removed 6 bases at V and 3 bases at J, leaving 8 bases unmatched. This CDR3 has 15 residues. Germline lookup yields CDR1 MNHEY and CDR2 SMNVEV (reference sequence). The CDR3 DNA reads TGTGCCAGCAGATCGGACAGGGACTGGACAGATACGCAGTATTTT. The encoded protein is CASRSDRDWTDTQYF.